This TCR beta chain is drawn from a study of blood T cell repertoires in COVID-19 (dated by TCRdb to 2020 to 2021). Notes on the research overall: The collaborator samples originated in the United States, Italy and Spain and spanned the acute and convalescent phases of COVID-19. The repertoires were released in a freely available public database intended as a resource for research on the immune response to SARS-CoV-2. Deeply sampled blood TCRbeta repertoires from subjects exposed to, actively infected with, or recovered from COVID-19 were included in the dataset. The prospective study material was composed of cDNA or gDNA derived from T cells, B-cell-depleted T cells, or PBMCs. Where available, HLA class I and class II types were obtained from metadata supplied by the sample provider rather than from assay-based typing. A de-identified subject ID, COVID-19 status, age in years and sex were almost always included in the sample metadata. Samples were obtained from the ongoing ImmuneRACE study (first 160 participants) and from roughly 1,300 subjects provided by 6 global collaborators. Study-wide conclusions, independent of this receptor: How much clinical and demographic metadata was included differed by source and by participant, and the metadata was provided uncurated.

In the prospective study, participants were about 18 to 95 years old, resided in approximately 22 geographic areas of the United States, and were enrolled through a virtual design. To assign participants to cohorts, the prospective study relied on clinical history that participants themselves reported in a screening survey and a study questionnaire. For ImmuneRACE Cohort 3, a participant was defined as recovered based on two consecutive negative NP/OP PCR tests, clearance by a healthcare professional, or resolution of symptoms. In the prospective study, whole blood, serum and a nasopharyngeal or oropharyngeal swab were collected from each participant by mobile phlebotomists. Over a 2-month period, participants in the prospective study had the option of providing additional blood draws and questionnaires. Blood samples from the prospective study were shipped frozen or at room temperature prior to DNA extraction.

On this clone: The clone's antigen remains unknown. No much larger clone is present one base from it, and per-base qualities are unavailable.

TCRbeta CDR3 regions were amplified from genomic DNA by means of the immunoSEQ Assay, a bias-controlled multiplex PCR. Concerning the study's data processing: Nucleated cell counts per sample were estimated from amplification of reference gene primers within the assay. Sequence reads were collapsed and filtered to measure the absolute abundance of every unique TCRbeta CDR3 rearrangement. For each sample, productive Simpson clonality was calculated as the square root of Simpson's diversity index across productive rearrangements. Here the immuneACCESS table is served through TCRdb, limited to in-frame sequences with V and J called. Missing clones are a known gap in these copies; in checked studies unresolved V genes cover under half, and the rest lacks a known reason. That table furnishes V, J and clone size, whereas the DNA furnished D and trimming. In this sample the table shows some 530,000 clones, 75% to 90% of which occur a single time. The top ten clonotypes cover 6.5% to 9.5% of the sample.

The CDR3 starts with the cysteine, ends with the valine, and has 14 residues. The CDR3 DNA has 42 bases and is translated from base 1. Taken from the germline V gene, the CDR1 and CDR2 loops are MDHEN and SYDVKM. V loses 5 bases at its end and J loses 6 bases; junction bases beyond the gene matches: 6. Recombination joined TRBV28 with TRBJ2-7, and 11 junction bases match TRBD1. The clonotype was recovered from a woman aged 60 to 75 who had recovered from COVID-19. Sequencing input: PBMCs or T cells enriched from blood (not recorded which). The DNA reads as follows: TGTGCCAGCAGTAACTGGGACAGGGGGTCCGAGCAGTACGTC. Translated, this is CASSNWDRGSEQYV.